This section outlines one T cell receptor beta chain sequence together with its context. The data belong to a study of radiotherapy plus CTLA-4 blockade in lung cancer. Clones were sequenced by immunoSEQ multiplex PCR, and TCRdb holds only the in-frame ones, with some missing. This table has approximately 76,000 clones, about 78% appearing once. The sequence came from a human donor with non-small cell lung cancer who had a partial response to radiotherapy plus ipilimumab. Some clones in this sample may be carry-over from other donors' samples. Sequencing used peripheral blood, obtained from a patient treated with radiotherapy plus ipilimumab.

The CDR3 spells CASSLGLGGGEQYF. DNA of the CDR3: TGTGCCAGCAGCTTAGGACTAGGCGGGGGGGAGCAGTACTTC. This chain links TRBV7-3 with TRBJ2-7, with 8 bases identical to TRBD2. This CDR3 comprises 14 residues. Per the germline V gene, CDR1 is SGHTA and CDR2 is FQGTGA. Losses at the gene ends were 2 bases for V and 7 bases for J; bases not matched to a gene: 7.